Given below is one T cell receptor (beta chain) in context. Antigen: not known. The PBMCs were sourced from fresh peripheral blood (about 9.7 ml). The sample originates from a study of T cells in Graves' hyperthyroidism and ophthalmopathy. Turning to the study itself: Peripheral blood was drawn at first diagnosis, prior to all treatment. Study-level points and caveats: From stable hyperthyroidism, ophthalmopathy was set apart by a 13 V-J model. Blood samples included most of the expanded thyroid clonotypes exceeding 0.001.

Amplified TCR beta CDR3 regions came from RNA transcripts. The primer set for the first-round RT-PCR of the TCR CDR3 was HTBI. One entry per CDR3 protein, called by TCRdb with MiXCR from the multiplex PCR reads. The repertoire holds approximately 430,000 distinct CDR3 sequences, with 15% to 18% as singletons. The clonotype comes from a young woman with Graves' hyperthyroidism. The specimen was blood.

This CDR3 is CASSIDQDGQETQYF. CDR3 bases: TGTGCCAGTAGTATAGACCAAGACGGCCAAGAGACCCAGTACTTC. This rearrangement joins TRBV19 to TRBJ2-5; the D is unclear. The germline V and J ends were trimmed by 0 bases and 1 base, with 9 bases remaining between them. CDR1 LNHDA and CDR2 SQIVND come from the germline V gene (reference sequence). This CDR3 has 15 amino acids.